This T cell receptor beta chain stems from a study of blood T cell repertoires in COVID-19 (TCRdb year 2020). In the study overall: Samples from collaborators originated in the United States, Italy and Spain and spanned both the acute and convalescent phases of COVID-19. Subjects who had been exposed to COVID-19, were actively infected with it, or had recovered from it provided the deeply sampled blood TCRbeta repertoires that made up the dataset. The material from the prospective study consisted of cDNA or gDNA derived from T cells, B-cell-depleted T cells, or PBMCs. A freely available public database, intended as a resource for researchers studying the immune response to SARS-CoV-2, is where the repertoires were released. Samples came from the ongoing ImmuneRACE study (first 160 participants) plus 1,254 subjects from 6 global collaborators. Where HLA class I and class II types were available, the types were taken from metadata supplied by the sample provider, not from assay-based typing. Sample metadata almost always included a de-identified subject ID, COVID-19 status, age in years and sex. The full study reports these points: Clinical and demographic metadata were provided uncurated, with the amount varying by source and participant.

There are 14 amino acids in the CDR3, from cysteine to phenylalanine inclusive. Only the CDR3 portion is preserved as DNA: 42 bases, with reading frame beginning at the first base. Remarks on this clone: Its target antigen remains unknown. Per-base quality was not reported, and no clone a single base away is much larger than it.

Enrolling through a virtual design, the prospective study's participants ranged in age from roughly 18 to 95 years and lived across about two dozen United States geographic areas. Cohort assignment in the prospective study relied on participant-reported clinical history from a screening survey and a study questionnaire. A participant counted as exposed if, within 2 weeks of entering the study, that participant had been in contact with someone who had a PCR-confirmed or clinician-diagnosed COVID-19 case. In the prospective study, mobile phlebotomists collected whole blood, serum and a nasopharyngeal or oropharyngeal swab from each participant. Participants in the prospective study had the option to provide additional blood draws and questionnaires over a 2-month period. Before DNA extraction, blood samples from the prospective study were shipped at room temperature or frozen. TCRbeta CDR3 regions were amplified from genomic DNA by means of the immunoSEQ Assay, a bias-controlled multiplex PCR. The authors processed their data as follows. Within the assay, amplification of reference gene primers was used to estimate how many nucleated cells each sample contained. Sequence reads were collapsed and filtered to measure the absolute abundance of every unique TCRbeta CDR3 rearrangement. For each sample, productive Simpson clonality was calculated by taking the square root of Simpson's diversity index across productive rearrangements. TCRdb took this table from immuneACCESS and kept in-frame rearrangements with V and J called. Such tables lack part of the clones; where checked against another copy, unresolved V genes explain under half of the gap, and the rest is unexplained. Clone size and the V and J calls come from that table; the DNA yielded D and trimming. This sample has about 270,000 clones in its table, and roughly 90% of those were observed once. Approximately 2.9% of the sample rests with the top ten.

This chain is built from TRBV21-1 and TRBJ2-1; TRBD1, the table's D call, was not compared with the DNA. TRBV21-1 corresponds to a pseudogene. This TCR was sampled from a man aged 35 to 55 who had been exposed to COVID-19. Sample: PBMCs or T cells enriched from blood (not recorded which). The nucleotides are TGTGCCAGCAGCATCCGGGACACTGACAATGAGCAGTTCTTC. Its product reads: CASSIRDTDNEQFF.